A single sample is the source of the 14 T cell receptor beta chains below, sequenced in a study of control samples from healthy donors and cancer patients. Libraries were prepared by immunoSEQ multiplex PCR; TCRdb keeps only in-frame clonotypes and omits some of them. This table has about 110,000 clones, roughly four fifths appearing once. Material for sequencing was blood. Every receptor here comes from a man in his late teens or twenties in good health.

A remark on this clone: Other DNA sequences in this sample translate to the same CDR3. The CDR3 reads CASSFKGGYGYTF. CDR3 nucleotides: TGTGCCAGCAGTTTCAAAGGGGGCTATGGCTACACCTTC. The rearrangement joins TRBV27 to TRBJ1-2; TRBD1 is a possible D gene (6 bases). The V and J ends lost 3 bases and 4 bases respectively, with 9 bases between them. CDR1 and CDR2 from the germline V gene are MNHEY and SMNVEV (reference sequence). This CDR3 spans 13 amino acids.

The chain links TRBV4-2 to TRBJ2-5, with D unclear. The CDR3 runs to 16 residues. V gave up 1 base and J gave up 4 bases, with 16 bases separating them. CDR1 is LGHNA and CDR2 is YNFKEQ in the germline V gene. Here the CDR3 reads CASSQVDHSKIETQYF. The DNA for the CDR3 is TGTGCCAGCAGCCAAGTAGATCACAGCAAGATAGAGACCCAGTACTTC.

Written as DNA, the CDR3 is TGTGCCAGCTCACTGCCCGGACCCACTGACAAATACTTC. It yields the protein CASSLPGPTDKYF. V is TRBV18 and J is TRBJ2-5, with D unresolved. The germline gives CDR1 KGHSH, CDR2 LQKENI. Trimming pared 4 bases from V and 14 bases from J, leaving 20 bases between. CDR3 size: 13 residues.

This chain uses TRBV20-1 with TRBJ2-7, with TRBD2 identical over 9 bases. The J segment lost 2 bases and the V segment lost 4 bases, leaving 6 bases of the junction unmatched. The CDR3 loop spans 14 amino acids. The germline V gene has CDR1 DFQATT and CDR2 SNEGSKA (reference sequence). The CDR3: CSANERGATYEQYF. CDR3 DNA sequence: TGCAGTGCTAATGAGCGGGGGGCAACCTACGAGCAGTACTTC.

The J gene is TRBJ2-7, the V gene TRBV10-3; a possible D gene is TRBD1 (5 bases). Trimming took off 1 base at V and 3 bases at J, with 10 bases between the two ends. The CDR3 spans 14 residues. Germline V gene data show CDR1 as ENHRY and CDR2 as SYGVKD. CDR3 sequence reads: CAISEYAGHYEQYF. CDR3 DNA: TGTGCCATCAGTGAGTACGCAGGACACTACGAGCAGTACTTC.

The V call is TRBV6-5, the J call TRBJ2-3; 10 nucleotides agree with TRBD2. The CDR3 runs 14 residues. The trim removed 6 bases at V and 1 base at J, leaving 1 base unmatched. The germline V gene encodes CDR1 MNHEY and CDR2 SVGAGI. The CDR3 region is CASRGTSGTDTQYF. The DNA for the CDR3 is TGTGCCAGCAGAGGGACTAGCGGCACAGATACGCAGTATTTT.

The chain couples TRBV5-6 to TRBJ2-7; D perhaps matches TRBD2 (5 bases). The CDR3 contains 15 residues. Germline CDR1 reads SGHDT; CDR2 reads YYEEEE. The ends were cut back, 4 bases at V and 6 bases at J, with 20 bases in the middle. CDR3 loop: CASSGPTRAAGEQYF. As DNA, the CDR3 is TGTGCCAGCAGCGGGCCGACTCGAGCGGCTGGCGAGCAGTACTTC.

DNA of the CDR3: TGTGCCACCGCATCGGCTAGCGGCGCATTCGTACAAAGCACAGATACGCAGTATTTT. It yields the protein CATASASGAFVQSTDTQYF. The chain carries TRBV15 and TRBJ2-3; 7 bases fit TRBD2. The germline V gene encodes CDR1 LNHNV and CDR2 YYDKDF (reference sequence). J lost 0 bases, V lost 8 bases, and 20 bases had no gene match. The CDR3 is made up of 19 amino acids.

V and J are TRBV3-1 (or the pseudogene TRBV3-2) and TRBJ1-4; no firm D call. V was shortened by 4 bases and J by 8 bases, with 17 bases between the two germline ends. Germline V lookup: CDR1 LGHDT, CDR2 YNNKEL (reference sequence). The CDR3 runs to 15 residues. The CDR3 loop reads CASSPEGRGYEKLFF. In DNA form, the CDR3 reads TGTGCCAGCAGCCCAGAGGGTCGAGGATACGAAAAACTGTTTTTT.

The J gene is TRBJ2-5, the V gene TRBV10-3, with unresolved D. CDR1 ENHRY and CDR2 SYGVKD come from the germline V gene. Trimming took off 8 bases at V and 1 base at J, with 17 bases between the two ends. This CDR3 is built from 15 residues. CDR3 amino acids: CAIEGRESPQETQYF. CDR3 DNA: TGTGCCATCGAAGGACGAGAAAGTCCCCAAGAGACCCAGTACTTC.

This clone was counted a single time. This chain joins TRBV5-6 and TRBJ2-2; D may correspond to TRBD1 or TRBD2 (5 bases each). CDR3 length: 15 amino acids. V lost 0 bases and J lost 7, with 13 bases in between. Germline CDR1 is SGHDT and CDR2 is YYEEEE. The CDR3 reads CASSLVGGFGGELFF. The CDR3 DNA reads TGTGCCAGCAGCTTGGTTGGGGGATTTGGCGGGGAGCTGTTTTTT.

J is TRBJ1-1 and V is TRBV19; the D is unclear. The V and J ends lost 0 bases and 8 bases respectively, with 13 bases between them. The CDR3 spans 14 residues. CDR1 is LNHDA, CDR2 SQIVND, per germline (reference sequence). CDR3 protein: CASSIDHQSPEAFF. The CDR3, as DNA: TGTGCCAGTAGTATAGATCACCAGTCTCCCGAAGCTTTCTTT.

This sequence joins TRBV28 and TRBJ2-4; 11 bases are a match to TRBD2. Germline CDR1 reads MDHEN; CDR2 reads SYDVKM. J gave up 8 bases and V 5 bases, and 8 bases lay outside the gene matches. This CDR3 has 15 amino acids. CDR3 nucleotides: TGTGCCAGCAGTCCTATAGCGGGGGGGAAGGACATTCAGTACTTC. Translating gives CASSPIAGGKDIQYF.

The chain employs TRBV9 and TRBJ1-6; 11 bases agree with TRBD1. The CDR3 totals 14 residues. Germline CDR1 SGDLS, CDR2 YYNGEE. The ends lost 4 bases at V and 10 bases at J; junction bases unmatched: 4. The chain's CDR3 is CASSSGQGGSPLHF. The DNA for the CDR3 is TGTGCCAGCAGCTCGGGACAGGGGGGCTCACCCCTCCACTTT. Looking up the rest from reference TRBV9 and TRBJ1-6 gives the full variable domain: DSGVTQTPKHLITATGQRVTLRCSPRSGDLSVYWYQQSLDQGLQFLIQYYNGEERAKGNILERFSAQQFPDLHSELNLSSLELGDSALYFCASSSGQGGSPLHFGNGTRLTVT.